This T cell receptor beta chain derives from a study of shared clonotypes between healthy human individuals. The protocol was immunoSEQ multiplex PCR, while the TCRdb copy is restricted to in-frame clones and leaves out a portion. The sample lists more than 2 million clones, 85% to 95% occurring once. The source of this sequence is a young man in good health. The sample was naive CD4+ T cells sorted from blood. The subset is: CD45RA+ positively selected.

Written as DNA, the CDR3 is TGTGCCAGCAGCTTGGTTGGGGGTTTCTCCTACAATGAGCAGTTCTTC. Encoded protein: CASSLVGGFSYNEQFF. The chain uses TRBV5-6 and TRBJ2-1; the D gene could be TRBD1 or TRBD2 (5 bases each). Germline V lookup: CDR1 SGHDT, CDR2 YYEEEE. The CDR3 is 16 amino acids. Between the trimmed V and J ends, which lost 0 bases and 0 bases, there was a span of 10 bases.